This TCR beta chain was observed in a study of beta chain features in type 1 diabetes (dated by TCRdb to between 2017 and 2018). Describing the broader study: Mean age, gender distribution, total cell number and subset yield were not different between patients and healthy donors. A total of about 100 million sorted cells were examined across all samples, and RNA yield correlated strongly with the number of cells per subset. In the study, recently diagnosed type 1 diabetes patients and matched healthy donors were compared on the TCRB repertoires of their sorted circulating CD4+ T cell subsets. Naive and central memory subsets were obtained from all 30 or so donors, but regulatory and stem cell-like memory subsets were isolated from only 8 patients and roughly 8 healthy donors.

In regard to this clone: No antigen is known for it. Base qualities are missing; no much larger clone stands one base away.

Summary of the overall study and its limitations: Sequencing cDNA rather than genomic DNA could over-represent highly expressing activated cells, although activation and CD3 levels did not differ between groups. Shorter templates might have been favored by PCR, but patient and control samples were amplified and corrected together, so both groups would have been affected equally by any skew. Type 1 diabetes patients showed a moderate but significant shortening of TCRB CDR3 length in all four CD4+ subsets. At VDJ recombination sites, type 1 diabetes patients had fewer insertions and more deleted nucleotides, which implies abnormalities in thymic rearrangement. Only small numbers of individuals were included in the HLA sub-analyses, which left unresolved whether HLA type had any influence on TCRB rearrangement. Naive, central memory and regulatory TCRB repertoires appeared to be more alike among patients than among healthy donors.

All of the isolated RNA was reverse transcribed with the High Capacity cDNA Reverse Transcription Kit, so expressed TCRB transcripts were sequenced. Deep immunoSEQ sequencing was applied to naive, central memory and regulatory T cell samples, giving an average of approximately 3.8 million total reads per sample. After sorted cells were lysed in RLT buffer, RNA was extracted with DNase-treated RNeasy Micro or Mini kits, with the choice depending on cell number. Each cell subset was processed separately to prevent cross-contamination, with patient and healthy donor samples processed together. TCRB sequences were amplified from cDNA with the immunoSEQ multiplex PCR, producing 87-bp fragments spanning the CDR3 region. Amplicons were sequenced on the Illumina HiSeq platform. The authors' pipeline ran thus. PCR bias was computationally corrected using synthetic template baselines, reads within Hamming distance 2 were collapsed, and singletons that could not be merged were discarded. Reads were aligned to IMGT to assign V, D and J genes, CDR3 length, and insertions or deletions at six rearrangement sites. Within each subset, clonotype counts were normalized to the number of sorted cells before true diversity and Gini coefficients were calculated with the tcR R package. Repertoire sharing was quantified using the overlap coefficient calculated on TCRB nucleotide sequences. TCRdb obtained this table from immuneACCESS and retained in-frame rearrangements with V and J assigned. These tables miss some clones; where compared with another copy, unresolved V genes account for less than half of the shortfall, and the remainder is unexplained. V and J calls and clone size are as listed in that table; D and trimming were resolved from the DNA. The sample table records around 150,000 clones; less than 9.5% of these occur just once. Together, the top ten hold 0.65% of the sample.

A single peripheral blood draw of 95 to 150 mL on average was collected from each donor into heparinised tubes. A BD FACSAria II and a panel including CD45RO, CCR7, CD25, CD127, CD95 and CD27 were used to sort naive, central memory, regulatory and stem cell-like memory CD4+ T cells. A purity above 98% was achieved for all sorted populations. PBMCs were isolated right away by Lymphoprep density gradient centrifugation and were stained directly, without culture. Samples were stained and sorted in pairs, with one healthy donor and one patient per experiment, so that batch effects were minimized. CDR1 and CDR2, looked up from the germline V gene, are SGDLS and YYNGEE. The CDR3 contains 14 residues, cysteine and phenylalanine counted. Of all the DNA, just the CDR3 is kept, 42 bases in frame from base 1. V is clipped by 4 bases and J by 5 bases, and the sequence between their germline boundaries is 15 bases long.

The specimen was central memory CD4+ T cells from blood. The sequence is built from TRBV9 and TRBJ2-5; D gene: possibly TRBD1, on 6 matching bases. The receptor was derived from a man in his late teens or twenties in good health. The sequenced DNA: TGTGCCAGCAGCCCCCGGGGCAGGGGCGAGACCCAGTACTTC. Translation gives CASSPRGRGETQYF.